This T cell receptor beta chain was profiled in a study of blood T cell repertoires in COVID-19. Study-wide background: The origin of the acute and convalescent COVID-19 samples was the United States, Italy and Spain. Sample material is recorded as cDNA or gDNA derived from T cells, B-cell-depleted T cells, or PBMCs.

Original data processing: Amplification of reference gene primers was used by the study to estimate nucleated cell counts. Libraries were prepared by immunoSEQ multiplex PCR; TCRdb keeps only in-frame clonotypes and omits some of them. D and trimming come from the DNA, and the V and J calls and clone size come from that table. The sample lists around 49,000 clones, 80% to 95% occurring once. Patients from Seattle were sampled longitudinally, starting during active infection. Sequencing input: peripheral blood. The TCR was taken from a man between 60 and 75 years old with COVID-19, enrolled during active disease.

Here the CDR3 DNA reads TGTGCCAGCAGTTTTCCTTCCTACGAGCAGTACTTC. Protein sequence: CASSFPSYEQYF. This sequence joins TRBV27 and TRBJ2-7; D call uncertain. This CDR3 region has 12 residues. V shed 3 bases and J shed 1 base, with 4 bases lying between them. Looked up from germline, CDR1 is MNHEY and CDR2 is SMNVEV (reference sequence).